This TCR beta chain is from a study of technical replicates of blood from a handful of donors. CDR1 SGHNT and CDR2 YENEEA come from the germline V gene. The CDR3 runs 16 residues. V lost 5 bases, J lost 4 bases, and 7 bases stayed unmatched. Only in-frame clones appear in the TCRdb table, and some are missing; sequencing was by immunoSEQ multiplex PCR. This sample has under 85,000 clones; approximately 96% occur once, and the top ten carry 0.34%. Material for sequencing was T cells isolated from PBMCs. The clonotype was recovered from a human donor in good health. J is TRBJ2-5 and V is TRBV11-3; 13 nucleotides match TRBD2. The CDR3 spells CASSLQLAGGLETQYF. For the CDR3, the DNA is TGTGCCAGCAGCCTCCAACTAGCGGGAGGGTTAGAGACCCAGTACTTC.